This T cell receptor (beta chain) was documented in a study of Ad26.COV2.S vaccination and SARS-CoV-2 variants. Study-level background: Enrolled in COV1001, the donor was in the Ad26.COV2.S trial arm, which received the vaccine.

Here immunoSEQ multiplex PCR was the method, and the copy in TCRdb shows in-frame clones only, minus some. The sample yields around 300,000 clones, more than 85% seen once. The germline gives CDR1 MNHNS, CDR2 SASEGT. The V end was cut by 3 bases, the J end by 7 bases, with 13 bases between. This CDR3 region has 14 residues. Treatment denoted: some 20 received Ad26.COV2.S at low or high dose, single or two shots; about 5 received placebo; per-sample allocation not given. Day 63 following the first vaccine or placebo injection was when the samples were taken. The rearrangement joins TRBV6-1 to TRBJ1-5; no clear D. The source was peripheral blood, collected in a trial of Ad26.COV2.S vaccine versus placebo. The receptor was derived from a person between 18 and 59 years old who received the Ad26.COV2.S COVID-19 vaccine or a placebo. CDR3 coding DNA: TGTGCCAGCAGTGAGGGCAGTCCGGGGCAGCCCCAGCATTTT. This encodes CASSEGSPGQPQHF.